This paragraph reports one TCR beta chain. Germline is not matched at one junction end, which may reflect a read error. These data are taken from a study of blood T cell repertoires in COVID-19. Study summary: The origin of the acute and convalescent COVID-19 samples was the United States, Italy and Spain. In each case, the material was cDNA or gDNA derived from T cells, B-cell-depleted T cells, or PBMCs.

The CDR3 extends over 12 amino acids. Original processing notes: Using reference gene primer amplification, nucleated cell counts were estimated. Repertoires were generated with immunoSEQ multiplex PCR, while TCRdb's copy carries only in-frame clones and drops some. V, J and clone size are those of that table, while D and trimming were read from the DNA. The sample includes about 310,000 clones, around 87% of them seen just once. What was sequenced was peripheral blood. The origin of this receptor is a woman aged 45-65 years who had recovered from COVID-19. V usage is TRBV12-3 or TRBV12-4 and J usage is TRBJ2-7; 12 bases line up with TRBD2. The CDR3 region is CASSITGLAGIF. The CDR3 coding sequence is TGTGCCAGCAGCATTACGGGACTAGCGGGTATCTTC.